Presented here are 9 T cell receptor beta chains from one specimen sequenced in a study of shared clonotypes between healthy human individuals (TCRdb year 2020). Library prep was done by the immunoSEQ multiplex PCR assay. The source is immuneACCESS, and TCRdb retained only in-frame sequences with V and J called. Part of the clones is not carried over; for the studies checked, unresolved V genes explain less than half of this, and the remainder is unexplained. This sample is represented by 2.5 million or so clones; over 85% of them were singletons. About 0.13% of the sample belongs to the ten largest clones. Material: naive CD4+ T cells sorted from blood. Taken with the paper, the label for cell subset or site translates to: CD45RA+ positively selected. The receptors originated from a man between 18 and 35 years old in good health.

The chain couples TRBV6-6 to TRBJ2-3; no firm D call. Germline V CDR1 and CDR2: MNHNY, SVGAGI (reference sequence). There are 14 residues in the CDR3. The V end was cut by 6 bases, the J end by 2 bases, with 12 bases between. This CDR3 is CASSPLTNTDTQYF. The CDR3 nucleotides read TGTGCCAGCAGCCCTCTGACAAACACAGATACGCAGTATTTT.

Turning to this clone: Other DNA sequences in this sample translate to the same CDR3. The V and J genes are TRBV28 and TRBJ2-1; TRBD2 matches at 8 bases. The CDR3 spans 15 residues. Germline loops: CDR1 MDHEN, CDR2 SYDVKM. Trimming cost V 4 bases and J 4 bases; bases outside gene matches: 6. The DNA for the CDR3 is TGTGCCAGCAGTTCGTTAGCGGGGCCGTACAATGAGCAGTTCTTC. Protein: CASSSLAGPYNEQFF.

This clone appeared a single time. The J gene is TRBJ1-2, the V gene TRBV7-2; D call uncertain. The V gene's germline CDR1 is SGHTA and CDR2 FQGNSA. Deletions cut 0 bases from V and 0 bases from J, with 8 bases between. The CDR3 runs to 15 residues. CDR3 sequence (DNA): TGTGCCAGCAGCTTAGCTGGGCAAGCTAACTATGGCTACACCTTC. Amino acid sequence: CASSLAGQANYGYTF. Filled out from reference TRBV7-2 and TRBJ1-2, the complete variable domain reads GAGVSQSPSNKVTEKGKDVELRCDPISGHTALYWYRQSLGQGLEFLIYFQGNSAPDKSGLPSDRFSAERTGGSVSTLTIQRTQQEDSAVYLCASSLAGQANYGYTFGSGTRLTVV.

This chain uses TRBV7-2 with TRBJ2-2; 9 bases are shared with TRBD1. The CDR3 is made up of 15 amino acids. Losses at the gene ends were 6 bases for V and 7 bases for J; bases not matched to a gene: 9. Germline V CDR1 and CDR2: SGHTA, FQGNSA. CDR3 sequence: CASRGQGGYGGELFF. DNA for the CDR3: TGTGCCAGCAGGGGACAGGGAGGTTATGGCGGGGAGCTGTTTTTT.

This clone has just one count. The chain combines TRBV30 with TRBJ2-5; possibly TRBD2 for D (6 bases). The germline V and J ends were trimmed by 1 base and 5 bases, with 14 bases remaining between them. The germline V gene encodes CDR1 GTSNPN and CDR2 SVGIG (reference sequence). The CDR3 runs 14 residues. CDR3 sequence (DNA): TGTGCCTGGAGTGACCTCTTTGGAGGGGAGACCCAGTACTTC. Its translation is CAWSDLFGGETQYF. Based on the CDR3 plus reference TRBV30 and TRBJ2-5, the full variable domain is SQTIHQWPATLVQPVGSPLSLECTVEGTSNPNLYWYRQAAGRGLQLLFYSVGIGQISSEVPQNLSASRPQDRQFILSSKKLLLSDSGFYLCAWSDLFGGETQYFGPGTRLLVL.

The rearrangement links TRBV15 to TRBJ2-3; D is ambiguous. Trimming removed 4 bases at V and 4 bases at J, with 9 bases between. Looked up from germline, CDR1 is LNHNV and CDR2 is YYDKDF (reference sequence). This CDR3 spans 13 amino acids. For the CDR3, the DNA is TGTGCCACCAGCATGGAGCTTGCAGATACGCAGTATTTT. Its protein product is CATSMELADTQYF. Full variable domain (remainder filled in from reference TRBV15 and TRBJ2-3): DAMVIQNPRYQVTQFGKPVTLSCSQTLNHNVMYWYQQKSSQAPKLLFHYYDKDFNNEADTPDNFQSRRPNTSFCFLDIRSPGLGDTAMYLCATSMELADTQYFGPGTRLTVL.

The chain is built from TRBV5-1 and TRBJ1-1, with D possibly matching TRBD1 (5 bases). V was clipped by 2 bases and J by 1 base, with 15 bases between them. The V gene's germline CDR1 is SGHRS and CDR2 YFSETQ. CDR3 length equals 16 residues. The CDR3 here is CASSLGATRPNTEAFF. As DNA, the CDR3 is TGCGCCAGCAGCTTAGGGGCCACCCGGCCGAACACTGAAGCTTTCTTT.

V and J are TRBV18 and TRBJ2-2; no clear D. The germline V gene has CDR1 KGHSH and CDR2 LQKENI. With 1 base removed from V and 4 bases from J, the gap between germline ends came to 7 bases. CDR3 length: 14 amino acids. The CDR3 region has the DNA TGTGCCAGCTCACCACTGGCTAGCACCGGGGAGCTGTTTTTT. Its protein product is CASSPLASTGELFF.

The sample holds one count of this clone. The V gene is TRBV18, the J gene TRBJ1-2; D is perhaps TRBD1 (6 bases). There are 17 residues in the CDR3. V was cut by 3 bases and J by 5 bases, with 22 bases left in between. From germline, CDR1 is KGHSH and CDR2 LQKENI. In nucleotides, the CDR3 is TGTGCCAGCTCACCTACAGGTGCTATGGGGGCTTCTTATGGCTACACCTTC. It specifies CASSPTGAMGASYGYTF.